Following are 23 T cell receptor beta chains from one sample sequenced in a study of blood T cell repertoires in COVID-19. Assay: immunoSEQ multiplex PCR; the TCRdb copy retains only in-frame clones and omits some. This repertoire shows around 200,000 clones, about 87% found once; its top ten account for 6.2%. Sequencing input: peripheral blood. The receptors were sampled from a man aged 60-69 years who had recovered from COVID-19.

This clone was detected once. The V gene is TRBV5-1, the J gene TRBJ2-7, with 8 bases lining up with TRBD2. V lost 5 bases and J lost 3; bases outside the gene matches: 7. CDR1 and CDR2 from the germline V gene are SGHRS and YFSETQ. CDR3 length: 14 residues. The CDR3 nucleotides are TGCGCCAGCAGGGAGAGCGGGAGTAACTACGAGCAGTACTTC. Its translation: CASRESGSNYEQYF.

The V gene is TRBV29-1, the J gene TRBJ1-4; tentative D call: TRBD1 (6 bases). V was cut by 4 bases and J by 7 bases, with 16 bases left in between. The CDR3 loop spans 14 amino acids. Germline CDR1 is SQVTM and CDR2 is ANQGSEA. As DNA, the CDR3 is TGCAGCGTTGGTGGGCAGGGGATGGGTGAAAAACTGTTTTTT. Its protein is CSVGGQGMGEKLFF.

This CDR3 reads CAIRETGDGNTIYF. CDR3 DNA sequence: TGTGCCATCAGGGAGACAGGGGATGGAAACACCATATATTTT. This sequence joins TRBV10-3 and TRBJ1-3; 8 bases fit TRBD1. The length of the CDR3 is 14 residues. J gave up 3 bases and V 6 bases, and 4 bases lay outside the gene matches. From germline, CDR1 is ENHRY and CDR2 SYGVKD.

The chain combines TRBV7-9 with TRBJ1-1; D gene uncertain. The CDR3 consists of 15 residues. CDR1 and CDR2 from the germline V gene are SEHNR and FQNEAQ (reference sequence). Trimming pared 1 base from V and 4 bases from J, leaving 13 bases between. CDR3: CASSLVSSGATEAFF. The DNA of the CDR3 is TGTGCCAGCAGCTTAGTTTCCTCGGGAGCCACTGAAGCTTTCTTT.

The CDR3 spells CASSPGGMNTEAFF. The CDR3, as DNA: TGTGCCAGCAGCCCAGGGGGCATGAACACTGAAGCTTTCTTT. The chain has TRBV3-1 (or the pseudogene TRBV3-2) and TRBJ1-1; 8 bases match TRBD1. The CDR3 is 14 residues long. From germline, CDR1 is LGHDT and CDR2 YNNKEL (reference sequence). The ends lost 4 bases at V and 0 bases at J; junction bases unmatched: 1.

V usage is TRBV9 and J usage is TRBJ2-2, with 7 bases matching TRBD2. The CDR3 is 15 amino acids. The ends lost 5 bases at V and 3 bases at J; junction bases unmatched: 7. Germline values: CDR1 SGDLS, CDR2 YYNGEE. The CDR3 bases are TGTGCCAGCAGTAAAGCGGGAATAGACACCGGGGAGCTGTTTTTT. Translated: CASSKAGIDTGELFF.

The rearrangement joins TRBV6-6 to TRBJ1-4; 7 bases are shared with TRBD1. Germline V lookup: CDR1 MNHNY, CDR2 SVGAGI (reference sequence). The CDR3 runs to 12 residues. V was clipped by 6 bases and J by 7 bases; unmatched bases: 2. The DNA for the CDR3 is TGTGCCAGCAGCAGACAGGGTGAAAAACTGTTTTTT. Its translation: CASSRQGEKLFF.

This rearrangement joins TRBV6-1 to TRBJ1-1; D uncertain. Per the germline V gene, CDR1 is MNHNS and CDR2 is SASEGT. V lost 3 bases and J lost 5, with 13 bases in between. The CDR3 sequence is 14 residues long. The CDR3 sequence: CASSDPSGRTEAFF. CDR3 nucleotide sequence: TGTGCCAGCAGTGACCCGAGTGGGCGAACTGAAGCTTTCTTT.

The genes are TRBV5-1 and TRBJ2-7; 7 nucleotides agree with TRBD1. The ends lost 4 bases at V and 2 bases at J; junction bases unmatched: 9. The CDR3 is 15 amino acids. Germline V gene lookup returns CDR1 SGHRS and CDR2 YFSETQ. CDR3 nucleotide sequence: TGCGCCAGCAGCCCACAGGGGACCCCTCCCTACGAGCAGTACTTC. Amino acids: CASSPQGTPPYEQYF.

The chain is built from TRBV18 and TRBJ1-6; possibly TRBD1 for D (5 bases). The germline V and J ends were trimmed by 2 bases and 9 bases, with 20 bases remaining between them. Germline V gene data show CDR1 as KGHSH and CDR2 as LQKENI. This CDR3 has 17 residues. The CDR3: CASSPGGGAYGSSPLHF. CDR3 DNA sequence: TGTGCCAGCTCACCAGGGGGAGGGGCTTACGGAAGTTCACCCCTCCACTTT.

The CDR3 here is CASSVDGDRGGGYTF. The CDR3 DNA follows: TGTGCCAGCAGCGTAGATGGGGACAGGGGAGGCGGCTACACCTTC. This chain connects TRBV9 to TRBJ1-2, with 10 bases identical to TRBD1. CDR1 and CDR2 from the germline V gene are SGDLS and YYNGEE. The junction had 7 bases not matched to a gene; V was cut back by 0 bases and J by 8 bases. There are 15 residues in the CDR3.

The chain couples TRBV6-2 or TRBV6-3 to TRBJ1-4, with D unclear. This CDR3 region has 16 residues. Germline assignment: CDR1 MNHEY and CDR2 SVGEGT. V dropped 0 bases and J dropped 7 bases, with 15 bases sitting between them. The CDR3 coding sequence is TGTGCCAGCAGTTACTCGCAGAGGAGACGAAGTGAAAAACTGTTTTTT. As protein: CASSYSQRRRSEKLFF.

On this clone itself: The junction differs from germline at one of its ends, possibly a read error. This chain links TRBV20-1 with TRBJ2-5, with 8 bases aligning to TRBD2. The germline V gene encodes CDR1 DFQATT and CDR2 SNEGSKA (reference sequence). The CDR3 loop spans 13 amino acids. CDR3 nucleotides: TGCAGTGCTAGTGAAACCCGGGGCGGGGGGACGAACTTC. This encodes CSASETRGGGTNF.

The J gene is TRBJ2-1, the V gene TRBV4-1, with 15 bases lining up with TRBD2. Trimming at V came to 1 base and at J to 3 bases, leaving 4 bases not matched to a gene. CDR3 length: 18 residues. The germline V gene has CDR1 MGHRA and CDR2 YSYEKL. The CDR3 is CASSQGGLAGGFYNEQFF. The DNA of the CDR3 is TGCGCCAGCAGCCAAGGGGGACTAGCGGGAGGTTTCTACAATGAGCAGTTCTTC.

The rearrangement links TRBV6-5 to TRBJ1-5; D ambiguous. Germline CDR1 MNHEY, CDR2 SVGAGI. The CDR3 has 11 amino acids. The V end lost 7 bases, the J end lost 9 bases, and 10 bases lay between the germline ends. In DNA, the CDR3 is TGTGCCAGCAACTCTGTGTTGCCCCAGCATTTT. Its protein is CASNSVLPQHF.

V usage is TRBV28 and J usage is TRBJ2-7; 11 bases line up with TRBD1. The J segment lost 11 bases and the V segment lost 6 bases, leaving 12 bases of the junction unmatched. The CDR3 has 14 amino acids. Germline-derived CDR1 and CDR2 are MDHEN and SYDVKM. The CDR3 spells CASRYPGQGDGEYF. The DNA of the CDR3 is TGTGCCAGCAGATATCCGGGACAGGGGGATGGGGAGTACTTC.

The rearrangement uses TRBV4-3 and TRBJ2-1; 8 bases are shared with TRBD1. This CDR3 has 15 amino acids. Germline values: CDR1 LGHNA, CDR2 YSLEER. V trimming: 2 bases; J trimming: 6 bases; junction bases outside the gene matches: 6. The CDR3 is CASSQQRTGINEQFF. CDR3 DNA: TGCGCCAGCAGCCAACAAAGGACAGGGATCAATGAGCAGTTCTTC.

The chain couples TRBV7-2 to TRBJ2-7; maybe TRBD1 (5 bases). Trimming removed 1 base from V and 4 bases from J, with 8 bases in between. The CDR3 has 13 amino acids. The germline gives CDR1 SGHTA, CDR2 FQGNSA. CDR3 nucleotides: TGTGCCAGCAGCTTAGAACAGGAGTACGAGCAGTACTTC. It encodes CASSLEQEYEQYF.

The V call is TRBV3-1 (or the pseudogene TRBV3-2), the J call TRBJ2-5, with 10 positions matching TRBD1. V dropped 3 bases and J dropped 5; count of bases not matched to a gene: 6. The CDR3 length is 15 residues. Germline CDR1 and CDR2: LGHDT and YNNKEL (reference sequence). CDR3 bases: TGTGCCAGCAGCCACCAAAGGGACAGGGGCGAGACCCAGTACTTC. Translated, it gives CASSHQRDRGETQYF.

This clone was observed a few times. J is TRBJ1-5 and V is TRBV6-1, with 8 bases identical to TRBD1. Per the germline V gene, CDR1 is MNHNS and CDR2 is SASEGT. The junction had 11 bases not matched to a gene; V was cut back by 4 bases and J by 0 bases. CDR3 size: 18 residues. DNA for the CDR3: TGTGCCAGCAGTGGGGGGACAGGTCGAGGAATTAGCAATCAGCCCCAGCATTTT. Translating it yields CASSGGTGRGISNQPQHF.

This chain uses TRBV2 with TRBJ1-2; D gene ambiguous. Germline CDR1 and CDR2: SNHLY and FYNNEI. The length of the CDR3 is 15 residues. V was pared by 7 bases and J by 7 bases, with 22 bases between. CDR3 in amino acids: CASKLEALTLAGYTF. As DNA, the CDR3 is TGTGCCAGCAAGCTCGAGGCCCTTACTCTAGCTGGCTACACCTTC.

The gene calls are TRBV6-4 and TRBJ2-1, with 10 nucleotides matching TRBD1. The CDR3 sequence is 16 residues long. CDR1 is MRHNA, CDR2 SNTAGT, per germline. The J segment lost 10 bases and the V segment lost 5 bases, leaving 14 bases of the junction unmatched. CDR3 loop: CASSSVPGQGIGEQFF. The CDR3 DNA is TGTGCCAGCAGTTCCGTTCCGGGACAGGGGATAGGAGAGCAGTTCTTC.

This sequence joins TRBV27 and TRBJ1-5; 7 nucleotides align to TRBD1. Germline CDR1 MNHEY, CDR2 SMNVEV (reference sequence). The ends lost 4 bases at V and 4 bases at J; junction bases unmatched: 4. The CDR3 is 14 amino acids. CDR3 sequence: CASSYGGQNQPQHF. The CDR3 nucleotides are TGTGCCAGCAGTTATGGGGGACAGAATCAGCCCCAGCATTTT.